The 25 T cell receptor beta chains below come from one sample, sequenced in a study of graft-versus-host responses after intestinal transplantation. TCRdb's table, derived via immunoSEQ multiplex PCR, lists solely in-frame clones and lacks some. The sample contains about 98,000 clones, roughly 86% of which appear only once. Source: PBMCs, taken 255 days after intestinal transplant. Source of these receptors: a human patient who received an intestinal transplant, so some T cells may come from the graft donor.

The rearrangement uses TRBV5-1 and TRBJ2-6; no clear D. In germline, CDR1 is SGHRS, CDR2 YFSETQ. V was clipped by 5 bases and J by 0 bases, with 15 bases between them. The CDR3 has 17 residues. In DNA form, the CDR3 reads TGCGCCAGCAGGGATCCGAATGAACACTCTGGGGCCAACGTCCTGACTTTC. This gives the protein CASRDPNEHSGANVLTF.

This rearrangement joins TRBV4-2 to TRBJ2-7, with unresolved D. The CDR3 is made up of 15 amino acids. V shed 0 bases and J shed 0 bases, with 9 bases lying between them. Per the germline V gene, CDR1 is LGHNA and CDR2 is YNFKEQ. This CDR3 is CASSQDGAGSYEQYF. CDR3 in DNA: TGTGCCAGCAGCCAAGATGGAGCCGGCTCCTACGAGCAGTACTTC.

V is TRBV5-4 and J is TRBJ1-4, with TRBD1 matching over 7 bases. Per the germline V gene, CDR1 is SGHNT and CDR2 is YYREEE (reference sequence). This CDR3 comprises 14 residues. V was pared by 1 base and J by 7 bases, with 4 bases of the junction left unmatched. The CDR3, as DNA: TGTGCCAGCAGCTTGACAGGGGAGGGTGAAAAACTGTTTTTT. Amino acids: CASSLTGEGEKLFF.

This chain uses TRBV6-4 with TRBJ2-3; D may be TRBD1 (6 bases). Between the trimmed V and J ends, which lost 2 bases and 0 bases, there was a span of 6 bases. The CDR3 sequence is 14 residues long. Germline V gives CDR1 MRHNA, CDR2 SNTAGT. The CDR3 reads CASSDRGSTDTQYF. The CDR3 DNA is TGTGCCAGCAGTGACAGGGGGAGCACAGATACGCAGTATTTT.

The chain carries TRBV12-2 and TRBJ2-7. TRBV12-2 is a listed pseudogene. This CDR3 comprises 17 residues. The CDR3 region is CASRLAEPKMITYEQYF. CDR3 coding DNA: TGTGCAAGTCGCTTAGCCGAACCAAAAATGATCACCTACGAGCAGTACTTC.

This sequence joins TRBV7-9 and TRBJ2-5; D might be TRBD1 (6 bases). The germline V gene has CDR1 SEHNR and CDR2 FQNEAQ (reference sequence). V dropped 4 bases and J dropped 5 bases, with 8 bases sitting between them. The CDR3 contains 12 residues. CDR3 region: CASSYREETQYF. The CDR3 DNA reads TGTGCCAGCAGCTACAGGGAGGAGACCCAGTACTTC.

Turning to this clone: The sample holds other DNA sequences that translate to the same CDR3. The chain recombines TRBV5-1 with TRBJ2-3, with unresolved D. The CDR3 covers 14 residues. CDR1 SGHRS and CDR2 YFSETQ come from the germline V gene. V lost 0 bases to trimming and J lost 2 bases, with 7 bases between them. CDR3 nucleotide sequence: TGCGCCAGCAGCTTGGATAGCCCCACAGATACGCAGTATTTT. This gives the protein CASSLDSPTDTQYF. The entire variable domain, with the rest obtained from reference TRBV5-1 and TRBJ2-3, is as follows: KAGVTQTPRYLIKTRGQQVTLSCSPISGHRSVSWYQQTPGQGLQFLFEYFSETQRNKGNFPGRFSGRQFSNSRSEMNVSTLELGDSALYLCASSLDSPTDTQYFGPGTRLTVL.

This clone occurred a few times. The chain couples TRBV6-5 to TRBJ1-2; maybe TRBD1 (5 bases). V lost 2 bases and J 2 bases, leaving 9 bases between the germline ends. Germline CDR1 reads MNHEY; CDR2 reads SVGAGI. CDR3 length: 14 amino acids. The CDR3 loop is CASSYISGNYGYTF. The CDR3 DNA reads TGTGCCAGCAGTTACATATCAGGGAACTATGGCTACACCTTC.

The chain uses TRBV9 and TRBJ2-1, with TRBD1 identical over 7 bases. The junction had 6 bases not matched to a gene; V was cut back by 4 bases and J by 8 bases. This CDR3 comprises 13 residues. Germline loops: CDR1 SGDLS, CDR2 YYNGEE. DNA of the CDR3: TGTGCCAGCAGCTCATGGCAGGGGGATGAGCAGTTCTTC. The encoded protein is CASSSWQGDEQFF.

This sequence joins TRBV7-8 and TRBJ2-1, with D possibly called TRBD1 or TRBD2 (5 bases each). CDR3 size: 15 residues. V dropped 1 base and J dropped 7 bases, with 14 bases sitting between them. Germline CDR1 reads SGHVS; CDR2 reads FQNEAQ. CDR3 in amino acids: CASSLERVQGNEQFF. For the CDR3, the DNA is TGTGCCAGCAGCTTAGAGAGGGTCCAGGGAAATGAGCAGTTCTTC.

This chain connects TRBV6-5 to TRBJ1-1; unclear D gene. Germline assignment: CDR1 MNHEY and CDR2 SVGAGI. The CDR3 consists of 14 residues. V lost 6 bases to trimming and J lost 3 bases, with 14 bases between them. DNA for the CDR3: TGTGCCAGCAGGTATGGGGTTAGGGACACTGAAGCTTTCTTT. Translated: CASRYGVRDTEAFF.

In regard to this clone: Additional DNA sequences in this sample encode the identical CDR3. As DNA, the CDR3 is TGTGCCAGTAAAGAAGCGGGAGCCCTCTCCTACAATGAGCAGTTCTTC. Its translation: CASKEAGALSYNEQFF. The chain has TRBV19 and TRBJ2-1; TRBD2 aligns across 8 bases. V was clipped by 7 bases and J by 0 bases; unmatched bases: 8. The CDR3 is made up of 16 amino acids. CDR1 and CDR2 (germline): LNHDA, SQIVND (reference sequence).

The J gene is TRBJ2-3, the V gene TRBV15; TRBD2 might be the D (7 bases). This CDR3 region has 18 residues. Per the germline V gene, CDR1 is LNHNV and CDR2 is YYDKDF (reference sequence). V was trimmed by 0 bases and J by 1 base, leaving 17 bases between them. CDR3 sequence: CATSREGGPAGRTDTQYF. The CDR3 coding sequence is TGTGCCACCAGCAGAGAGGGGGGCCCAGCGGGGCGCACAGATACGCAGTATTTT.

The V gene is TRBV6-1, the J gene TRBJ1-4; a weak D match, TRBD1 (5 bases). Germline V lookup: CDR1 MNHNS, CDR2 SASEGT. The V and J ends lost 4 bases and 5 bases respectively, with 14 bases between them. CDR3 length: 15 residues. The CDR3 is CASSVGGTGNEKLFF. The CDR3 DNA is TGTGCCAGCAGTGTGGGGGGAACTGGGAATGAAAAACTGTTTTTT.

The CDR3 nucleotides are TGCGCCAGCAGCGTTACTAGCGGTAGGGCGGGAGAGACCCAGTACTTC. Its translation is CASSVTSGRAGETQYF. This chain joins TRBV5-1 and TRBJ2-5; 8 nucleotides align to TRBD2. From germline, CDR1 is SGHRS and CDR2 YFSETQ. V dropped 4 bases and J dropped 4; count of bases not matched to a gene: 12. CDR3 size: 16 residues.

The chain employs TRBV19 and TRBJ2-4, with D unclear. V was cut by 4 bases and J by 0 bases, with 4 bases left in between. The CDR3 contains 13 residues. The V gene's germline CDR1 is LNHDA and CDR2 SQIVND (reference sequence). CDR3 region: CASSRLAKNIQYF. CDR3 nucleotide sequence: TGTGCCAGTAGTAGACTAGCCAAAAACATTCAGTACTTC. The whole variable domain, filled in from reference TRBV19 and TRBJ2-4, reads DGGITQSPKYLFRKEGQNVTLSCEQNLNHDAMYWYRQDPGQGLRLIYYSQIVNDFQKGDIAEGYSVSREKKESFPLTVTSAQKNPTAFYLCASSRLAKNIQYFGAGTRLSVL.

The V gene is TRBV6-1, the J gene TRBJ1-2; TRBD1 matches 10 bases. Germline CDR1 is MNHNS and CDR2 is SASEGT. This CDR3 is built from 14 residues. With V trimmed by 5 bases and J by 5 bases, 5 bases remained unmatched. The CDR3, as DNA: TGTGCCAGCAGTCGGACAGGGGGGGATTATGGCTACACCTTC. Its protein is CASSRTGGDYGYTF.

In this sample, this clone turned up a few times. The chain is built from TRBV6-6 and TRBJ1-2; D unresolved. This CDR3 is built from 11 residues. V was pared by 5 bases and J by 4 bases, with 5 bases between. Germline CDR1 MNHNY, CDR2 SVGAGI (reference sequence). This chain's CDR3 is CASSAFYGYTF. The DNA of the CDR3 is TGTGCCAGCAGTGCATTCTATGGCTACACCTTC.

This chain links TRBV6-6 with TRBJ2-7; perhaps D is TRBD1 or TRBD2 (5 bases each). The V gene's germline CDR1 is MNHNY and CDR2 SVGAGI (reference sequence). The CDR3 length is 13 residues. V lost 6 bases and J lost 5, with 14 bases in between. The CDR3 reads CASRDQGEDEQYF. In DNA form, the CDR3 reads TGTGCCAGCAGGGATCAGGGAGAGGACGAGCAGTACTTC.

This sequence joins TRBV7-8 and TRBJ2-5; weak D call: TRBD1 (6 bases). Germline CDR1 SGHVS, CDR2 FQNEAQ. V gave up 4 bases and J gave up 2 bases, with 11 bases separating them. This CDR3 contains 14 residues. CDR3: CASSSADRQETQYF. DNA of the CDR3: TGTGCCAGCAGCTCAGCGGACAGACAAGAGACCCAGTACTTC.

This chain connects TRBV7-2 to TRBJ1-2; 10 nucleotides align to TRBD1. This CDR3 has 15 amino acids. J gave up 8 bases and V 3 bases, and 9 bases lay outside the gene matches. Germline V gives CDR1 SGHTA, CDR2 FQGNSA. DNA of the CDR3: TGTGCCAGCAGCTTGGGGACAGGGGCCCTCAGGGGCTACACCTTC. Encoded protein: CASSLGTGALRGYTF.

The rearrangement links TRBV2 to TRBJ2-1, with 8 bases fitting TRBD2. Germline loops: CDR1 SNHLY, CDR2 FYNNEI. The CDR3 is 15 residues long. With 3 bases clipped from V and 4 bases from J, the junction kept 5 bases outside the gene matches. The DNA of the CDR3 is TGTGCCAGCAGTGAGACGGGAGGGCCGTACAATGAGCAGTTCTTC. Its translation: CASSETGGPYNEQFF.

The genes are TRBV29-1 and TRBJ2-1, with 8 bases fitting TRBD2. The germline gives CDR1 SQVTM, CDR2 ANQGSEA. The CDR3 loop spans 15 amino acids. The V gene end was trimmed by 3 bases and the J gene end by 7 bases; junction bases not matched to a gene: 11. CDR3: CSVDRTSGAQNEQFF. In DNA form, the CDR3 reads TGCAGCGTTGACCGCACTAGCGGAGCACAGAATGAGCAGTTCTTC.

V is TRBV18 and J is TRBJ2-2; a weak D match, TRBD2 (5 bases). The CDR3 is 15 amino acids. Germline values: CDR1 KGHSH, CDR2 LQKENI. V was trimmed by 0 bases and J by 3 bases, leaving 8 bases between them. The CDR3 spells CASSPPAGDTGELFF. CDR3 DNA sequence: TGTGCCAGCTCACCACCGGCCGGGGACACCGGGGAGCTGTTTTTT.

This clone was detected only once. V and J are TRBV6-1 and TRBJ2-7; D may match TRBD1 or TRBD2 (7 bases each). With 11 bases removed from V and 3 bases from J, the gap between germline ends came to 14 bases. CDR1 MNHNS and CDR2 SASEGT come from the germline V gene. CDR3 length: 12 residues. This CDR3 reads CAGGDSVYEQYV. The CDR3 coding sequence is TGTGCCGGGGGGGACAGTGTCTACGAGCAGTACGTC.